The 27 T cell receptor beta chains listed next were all sequenced from one sample in a study of CD4+ T cells in melanoma. Only in-frame clones appear in the TCRdb table, and some are missing; sequencing was by immunoSEQ multiplex PCR. This table has over 100,000 clones, about 90% appearing once. The sequencing sample was made of peripheral blood. Every receptor here comes from a human donor with melanoma.

The genes are TRBV5-1 and TRBJ2-3; 10 bases line up with TRBD2. With 3 bases clipped from V and 14 bases from J, the junction kept 9 bases outside the gene matches. Germline CDR1 reads SGHRS; CDR2 reads YFSETQ. This CDR3 has 13 residues. The CDR3 nucleotides read TGCGCCAGCAGCTCCATAGCGGGGGGAAGCCTGTATTTT. Amino acids: CASSSIAGGSLYF.

CDR3 bases: TGTGCCAGCAGCTTAAATAGCGGCTACGAGCAGTACTTC. Its protein product is CASSLNSGYEQYF. This chain links TRBV13 with TRBJ2-7; tentatively, D is TRBD2 (6 bases). The CDR3 sequence is 13 residues long. Germline V lookup: CDR1 PRHDT, CDR2 FYEKMQ (reference sequence). V was trimmed by 2 bases and J by 3 bases, leaving 8 bases between them. Complete variable domain (other parts from reference TRBV13 and TRBJ2-7): AAGVIQSPRHLIKEKRETATLKCYPIPRHDTVYWYQQGPGQDPQFLISFYEKMQSDKGSIPDRFSAQQFSDYHSELNMSSLELGDSALYFCASSLNSGYEQYFGPGTRLTVT.

This rearrangement joins TRBV18 to TRBJ2-5, with D hard to call. Germline loops: CDR1 KGHSH, CDR2 LQKENI. V shed 2 bases and J shed 3 bases, with 10 bases lying between them. The CDR3 loop spans 14 amino acids. The CDR3 DNA follows: TGTGCCAGCTCACCAGGAGTAGCCGAAGAGACCCAGTACTTC. Translation gives CASSPGVAEETQYF.

V is TRBV6-5 and J is TRBJ1-4; TRBD1 matches at 7 bases. The germline V gene encodes CDR1 MNHEY and CDR2 SVGAGI. The length of the CDR3 is 15 residues. The V segment lost 5 bases and the J segment 8 bases; nucleotides outside the gene matches: 11. CDR3 region: CASSRTGFWGEKLFF. CDR3 nucleotides: TGTGCCAGCAGTCGGACAGGTTTTTGGGGCGAAAAACTGTTTTTT.

CDR3 DNA sequence: TGTGCCAGCAGCGCCAGCCGACTAGCGGGAGTTCTCGATACGCAGTATTTT. Its translation is CASSASRLAGVLDTQYF. The V and J genes are TRBV9 and TRBJ2-3, with 12 nucleotides matching TRBD2. The CDR3 is 17 amino acids. Germline V gives CDR1 SGDLS, CDR2 YYNGEE. The junction had 11 bases not matched to a gene; V was cut back by 3 bases and J by 6 bases.

The CDR3: CASSLGGTGGNTIYF. In DNA, the CDR3 is TGTGCCAGCAGCTTGGGTGGGACAGGCGGAAACACCATATATTTT. J is TRBJ1-3 and V is TRBV7-2; 8 nucleotides match TRBD1. V lost 3 bases, J lost 4 bases, and 5 bases stayed unmatched. The CDR3 length is 15 residues. In germline, CDR1 is SGHTA, CDR2 FQGNSA.

This clone was seen just once. This chain links TRBV28 with TRBJ1-1; 7 nucleotides agree with TRBD1. Germline V gives CDR1 MDHEN, CDR2 SYDVKM. CDR3 length: 14 residues. The V gene end was trimmed by 4 bases and the J gene end by 11 bases; junction bases not matched to a gene: 13. The CDR3 coding sequence is TGTGCCAGCAGTTCCCCAGGGGGTCGACTCGCGGCTTTCTTT. Protein sequence: CASSSPGGRLAAFF.

J is TRBJ2-1 and V is TRBV6-6; weak D call: TRBD1 (5 bases). Trimming pared 2 bases from V and 9 bases from J, leaving 5 bases between. Germline CDR1 reads MNHNY; CDR2 reads SVGAGI (reference sequence). This CDR3 comprises 11 residues. The CDR3 DNA follows: TGTGCCAGCAGTTACCAGGGTGAGCAGTTCTTC. It is translated as CASSYQGEQFF.

CDR3 in DNA: TGTGCCAGCTCACTAGGGGTCGGGCAGGCGACTCAAAGCTACACCTTC. Amino acid sequence: CASSLGVGQATQSYTF. The J gene is TRBJ1-2, the V gene TRBV18; D perhaps matches TRBD1 (5 bases). Trimming took off 4 bases at V and 9 bases at J, with 24 bases between the two ends. Germline lookup yields CDR1 KGHSH and CDR2 LQKENI. This CDR3 spans 16 amino acids.

The rearrangement joins TRBV28 to TRBJ2-1; 7 positions agree with TRBD2. The V gene end was trimmed by 3 bases and the J gene end by 0 bases; junction bases not matched to a gene: 5. Looked up from germline, CDR1 is MDHEN and CDR2 is SYDVKM. The CDR3 consists of 16 residues. CDR3 sequence reads: CASSFLAESSYNEQFF. Written as DNA, the CDR3 is TGTGCCAGCAGTTTCCTAGCGGAGAGCTCCTACAATGAGCAGTTCTTC.

V gene TRBV4-1 combines with J gene TRBJ2-7, with a tentative D call TRBD2 (5 bases). CDR3 length: 18 amino acids. The V end lost 0 bases, the J end lost 4 bases, and 22 bases lay between the germline ends. Germline assignment: CDR1 MGHRA and CDR2 YSYEKL. The CDR3 DNA is TGCGCCAGCAGCCAAGATATCTTCTTCGGGGAGACCGGATACGAGCAGTACTTC. Translated, it gives CASSQDIFFGETGYEQYF.

The chain combines TRBV27 with TRBJ1-1; D unresolved. Trimming pared 3 bases from V and 1 base from J, leaving 15 bases between. The CDR3 totals 16 residues. CDR1 MNHEY and CDR2 SMNVEV come from the germline V gene (reference sequence). Written as DNA, the CDR3 is TGTGCCAGCAGTTTTTCCCCCAGGAAGGGGAACACTGAAGCTTTCTTT. Translation: CASSFSPRKGNTEAFF.

V usage is TRBV7-2 and J usage is TRBJ1-2; a weak D match, TRBD1 (5 bases). This CDR3 region has 13 residues. Germline-derived CDR1 and CDR2 are SGHTA and FQGNSA. Trimming removed 2 bases at V and 5 bases at J, with 9 bases between. CDR3 coding DNA: TGTGCCAGCAGCTTAAAGGGGAGGTATGGCTACACCTTC. This sequence encodes CASSLKGRYGYTF.

This rearrangement joins TRBV15 to TRBJ1-4, with a weak D call TRBD1 (6 bases). The CDR3 covers 14 residues. Trimming stripped 1 base from V and 8 bases from J, with 11 bases between. Germline V lookup: CDR1 LNHNV, CDR2 YYDKDF (reference sequence). The DNA for the CDR3 is TGTGCCACCAGCAGAGGGACAGAGAAGGAAAAACTGTTTTTT. Residues: CATSRGTEKEKLFF.

A single count supports this clone. Here the CDR3 reads CASSELDIYSPLHF. For the CDR3, the DNA is TGTGCCAGCAGTGAATTGGACATCTATTCACCCCTCCACTTT. V usage is TRBV2 and J usage is TRBJ1-6, with a tentative D call TRBD1 (5 bases). V was cut by 2 bases and J by 8 bases, with 10 bases left in between. In germline, CDR1 is SNHLY, CDR2 FYNNEI. This CDR3 comprises 14 residues.

CDR3 sequence reads: CACTDRFKSTDIQYF. The DNA for the CDR3 is TGTGCCTGTACCGACCGTTTTAAGTCGACGGACATTCAGTACTTC. The gene calls are TRBV30 and TRBJ2-4; D not certain. The CDR3 runs to 15 residues. Trimming took off 6 bases at V and 8 bases at J, with 23 bases between the two ends. Looked up from germline, CDR1 is GTSNPN and CDR2 is SVGIG (reference sequence).

The chain is built from TRBV7-8 and TRBJ1-2; a weak D match, TRBD1 (5 bases). From germline, CDR1 is SGHVS and CDR2 FQNEAQ. V lost 5 bases and J lost 6, with 13 bases in between. This CDR3 spans 13 amino acids. The CDR3 protein is CASSLGRDDGYTF. CDR3 bases: TGTGCCAGCAGCCTTGGCAGGGACGATGGCTACACCTTC.

This chain links TRBV7-2 with TRBJ2-3, with 7 bases fitting TRBD1. The germline gives CDR1 SGHTA, CDR2 FQGNSA. The V segment lost 5 bases and the J segment 0 bases; nucleotides outside the gene matches: 5. CDR3 size: 15 residues. The DNA of the CDR3 is TGTGCCAGCAGCAACAGGGACAGTAGCACAGATACGCAGTATTTT. It is translated as CASSNRDSSTDTQYF. Supplemented by reference TRBV7-2 and TRBJ2-3, the full variable domain reads GAGVSQSPSNKVTEKGKDVELRCDPISGHTALYWYRQSLGQGLEFLIYFQGNSAPDKSGLPSDRFSAERTGGSVSTLTIQRTQQEDSAVYLCASSNRDSSTDTQYFGPGTRLTVL.

This clone has only a few counts. The J gene is TRBJ2-2, the V gene TRBV27, with D hard to call. The length of the CDR3 is 15 residues. The germline V gene encodes CDR1 MNHEY and CDR2 SMNVEV (reference sequence). Trimming removed 2 bases from V and 4 bases from J, with 11 bases in between. CDR3 sequence (DNA): TGTGCCAGCAGTTTACAGCAACCGGGCACCGGGGAGCTGTTTTTT. Its translation is CASSLQQPGTGELFF.

This clone was observed a handful of times. The chain links TRBV19 to TRBJ2-2; D remains unclear. V lost 7 bases to trimming and J lost 2 bases, with 20 bases between them. The length of the CDR3 is 17 residues. CDR1 and CDR2 from the germline V gene are LNHDA and SQIVND (reference sequence). The CDR3 DNA reads as TGTGCCAGTAAGAGCCACGCCTTTCAGGCCAACACCGGGGAGCTGTTTTTT. Its protein product is CASKSHAFQANTGELFF.

The gene calls are TRBV4-3 and TRBJ1-2; no firm D call. There are 15 residues in the CDR3. V lost 3 bases and J lost 0, with 11 bases in between. Germline assignment: CDR1 LGHNA and CDR2 YSLEER. The CDR3 DNA reads as TGCGCCAGCAGCCAGGACCGAGGGACTAACTATGGCTACACCTTC. It specifies CASSQDRGTNYGYTF.

The chain couples TRBV2 to TRBJ1-1; TRBD1 aligns across 9 bases. Germline-derived CDR1 and CDR2 are SNHLY and FYNNEI. With 7 bases clipped from V and 5 bases from J, the junction kept 11 bases outside the gene matches. The CDR3 has 15 residues. Here the CDR3 reads CASTGQGRSTTEAFF. In DNA, the CDR3 is TGTGCCAGCACTGGACAGGGGAGGTCAACGACTGAAGCTTTCTTT.

This clone was counted only a few times. The genes are TRBV6-1 and TRBJ2-1; perhaps TRBD2 as D (6 bases). Trimming left V 11 bases short and J 5 bases short, with 10 bases between. Per germline, CDR1 MNHNS and CDR2 SASEGT. This CDR3 is built from 11 residues. The CDR3 is CAVQRDNEQFF. CDR3 nucleotide sequence: TGTGCCGTGCAGCGGGACAATGAGCAGTTCTTC.

The chain uses TRBV28 and TRBJ2-3; 9 positions agree with TRBD2. Germline V gene data show CDR1 as MDHEN and CDR2 as SYDVKM. With 7 bases clipped from V and 2 bases from J, the junction kept 4 bases outside the gene matches. CDR3 length equals 14 residues. CDR3 sequence reads: CASTGLAYTDTQYF. The DNA for the CDR3 is TGTGCCAGCACCGGACTAGCGTACACAGATACGCAGTATTTT.

This chain connects TRBV19 to TRBJ2-2, with D unclear. Germline V gives CDR1 LNHDA, CDR2 SQIVND (reference sequence). Trimming left V 2 bases short and J 1 base short, with 5 bases between. The CDR3 spans 14 residues. The CDR3 nucleotides are TGTGCCAGTAGTATACCGGGGAACACCGGGGAGCTGTTTTTT. It specifies CASSIPGNTGELFF. The full variable domain, rest sourced from reference TRBV19 and TRBJ2-2, is DGGITQSPKYLFRKEGQNVTLSCEQNLNHDAMYWYRQDPGQGLRLIYYSQIVNDFQKGDIAEGYSVSREKKESFPLTVTSAQKNPTAFYLCASSIPGNTGELFFGEGSRLTVL.

The chain employs TRBV7-9 and TRBJ2-2, with D hard to call. The CDR3 has 12 residues. V shed 1 base and J shed 5 bases, with 2 bases lying between them. Looked up from germline, CDR1 is SEHNR and CDR2 is FQNEAQ (reference sequence). The DNA for the CDR3 is TGTGCCAGCAGCTTAGTTACCGGGGAGCTGTTTTTT. Encoded protein: CASSLVTGELFF.

V is TRBV4-1 and J is TRBJ2-1, with 7 bases aligning to TRBD1. Germline assignment: CDR1 MGHRA and CDR2 YSYEKL. V trimming: 1 base; J trimming: 9 bases; junction bases outside the gene matches: 6. This CDR3 region has 14 residues. CDR3 region: CASSQGLRGPEQFF. Here the CDR3 DNA reads TGCGCCAGCAGCCAAGGGTTAAGGGGGCCTGAGCAGTTCTTC.